This passage covers 22 T cell receptor beta chains from one sample sequenced in a study of cytomegalovirus exposure and HLA in healthy donors. PCR was performed using 60 Vbeta and 13 Jbeta primers. Data came from immunoSEQ multiplex PCR; TCRdb stores just in-frame clones and leaves some out. The repertoire holds fewer than 200,000 clones, with roughly 80% as singletons. Sequencing input: PBMCs. These TCRs come from a woman aged 18-29 years in good health and CMV-seronegative.

The chain joins TRBV28 to TRBJ1-3; no clear D. Deletions cut 8 bases from V and 0 bases from J, with 14 bases between. CDR1 MDHEN and CDR2 SYDVKM come from the germline V gene. This CDR3 comprises 15 residues. CDR3: CASGYDSRSGNTIYF. The CDR3 nucleotides are TGTGCCAGCGGATATGACTCCCGCTCTGGAAACACCATATATTTT.

This clone was detected once. V is TRBV15 and J is TRBJ1-1, with D hard to call. CDR3 length: 15 residues. CDR1 and CDR2 (germline): LNHNV, YYDKDF (reference sequence). V dropped 1 base and J dropped 1 base, with 10 bases sitting between them. CDR3 residues: CATSRAPVTNTEAFF. The CDR3, as DNA: TGTGCCACCAGCAGAGCCCCAGTAACGAACACTGAAGCTTTCTTT.

The chain is built from TRBV4-1 and TRBJ1-2; TRBD1 aligns across 7 bases. V was pared by 5 bases and J by 6 bases, with 12 bases of the junction left unmatched. There are 15 residues in the CDR3. Per germline, CDR1 MGHRA and CDR2 YSYEKL. The CDR3 nucleotides are TGCGCCAGCAGCGACTACACAGACAGGGAGGATGGCTACACCTTC. Its translation is CASSDYTDREDGYTF.

The V and J genes are TRBV7-9 and TRBJ1-4; the D is unclear. Germline CDR1 and CDR2: SEHNR and FQNEAQ (reference sequence). The CDR3 length is 14 residues. Trimming took 3 bases from V and 5 from J, leaving 10 bases between them. This chain's CDR3 is CASSLRQQNEKLFF. CDR3 in DNA: TGTGCCAGCAGCTTGCGGCAGCAAAATGAAAAACTGTTTTTT.

The rearrangement links TRBV5-6 to TRBJ2-5; D ambiguous. Germline CDR1 reads SGHDT; CDR2 reads YYEEEE. This CDR3 comprises 12 residues. The V end was cut by 3 bases, the J end by 4 bases, with 7 bases between. The CDR3 reads CASSSLVETQYF. The CDR3 region has the DNA TGTGCCAGCAGCTCCTTAGTAGAGACCCAGTACTTC.

This clone was seen only a few times. The chain joins TRBV4-1 to TRBJ2-7; 7 bases fit TRBD2. The CDR3 totals 15 residues. After removal of 4 bases from V and 6 bases from J, the junction contained 12 bases not matched to a gene. Germline lookup yields CDR1 MGHRA and CDR2 YSYEKL. The CDR3 DNA is TGCGCCAGCAGCCCCCTCCGGGGACTATCGCGCGAGCAGTACTTC. The encoded protein is CASSPLRGLSREQYF.

This clone was picked up one time. The chain is built from TRBV7-9 and TRBJ1-4, with D unclear. The V end was cut by 3 bases, the J end by 0 bases, with 8 bases between. CDR3 length equals 15 residues. Germline CDR1 SEHNR, CDR2 FQNEAQ (reference sequence). This CDR3 reads CASSLSGATNEKLFF. The CDR3 DNA sequence: TGTGCCAGCAGCTTGAGCGGTGCAACTAATGAAAAACTGTTTTTT.

This chain uses TRBV13 with TRBJ2-1; 9 bases are a match to TRBD2. This CDR3 has 17 amino acids. The germline V gene encodes CDR1 PRHDT and CDR2 FYEKMQ (reference sequence). V dropped 5 bases and J dropped 7; count of bases not matched to a gene: 15. CDR3 sequence (DNA): TGTGCCAGCAGCCTTAGTAGCGGGAGCTTACTTAGGAATGAGCAGTTCTTC. Amino acids: CASSLSSGSLLRNEQFF.

This chain joins TRBV11-2 and TRBJ1-4; a possible D gene is TRBD1 (5 bases). The germline CDR1 and CDR2 sequences are SGHAT and FQNNGV. CDR3 length: 15 residues. V was cut by 5 bases and J by 2 bases, with 12 bases left in between. CDR3 residues: CASSPNQGTNEKLFF. In nucleotides, the CDR3 is TGTGCCAGCAGCCCAAACCAGGGTACTAATGAAAAACTGTTTTTT.

In DNA, the CDR3 is TGTGCCAGCAGACGGGACAGGGGATACGAACAGCCCCAGCATTTT. It yields the protein CASRRDRGYEQPQHF. J is TRBJ1-5 and V is TRBV28; 10 positions agree with TRBD1. The trim removed 6 bases at V and 7 bases at J, leaving 9 bases unmatched. Germline V gene data show CDR1 as MDHEN and CDR2 as SYDVKM. The CDR3 contains 15 residues.

This sequence joins TRBV5-8 and TRBJ2-7; tentative D call: TRBD2 (5 bases). Trimming left V 4 bases short and J 3 bases short, with 14 bases between. This CDR3 contains 14 residues. Germline CDR1 and CDR2: SGHTS and YDEGEE. The CDR3 protein is CASSPLSSHYEQYF. The CDR3 DNA reads as TGTGCCAGCAGCCCTCTGTCTAGCCACTACGAGCAGTACTTC.

This sequence joins TRBV28 and TRBJ1-3, with D perhaps TRBD1 (5 bases). Germline CDR1 reads MDHEN; CDR2 reads SYDVKM. Trimming pared 2 bases from V and 0 bases from J, leaving 8 bases between. The CDR3 runs 15 residues. The CDR3 loop reads CASSLPGFSGNTIYF. CDR3 coding DNA: TGTGCCAGCAGTTTACCAGGGTTCTCTGGAAACACCATATATTTT.

This clone was found a few times. V and J are TRBV7-2 and TRBJ2-1; D gene unclear. CDR3 length equals 12 residues. The V gene's germline CDR1 is SGHTA and CDR2 FQGNSA. The V end lost 5 bases, the J end lost 8 bases, and 10 bases lay between the germline ends. CDR3 DNA sequence: TGTGCCAGCAGCCTGTTTCCCGATGAGCAGTTCTTC. This translates into CASSLFPDEQFF.

The chain carries TRBV6-1 and TRBJ2-5, with 12 nucleotides matching TRBD2. The last part of the DNA fits TRBJ2-7 better; the J call may be wrong. Germline V gives CDR1 MNHNS, CDR2 SASEGT. CDR3 length: 15 residues. The CDR3 spells CASAALAGGSYEQYF. The CDR3 nucleotides are TGTGCCAGCGCCGCGCTAGCGGGGGGGTCCTACGAGCAGTACTTC.

CDR3 protein: CASSFRDRVTEAFF. Written as DNA, the CDR3 is TGCGCCAGCAGCTTTCGTGACAGGGTCACTGAAGCTTTCTTT. The chain employs TRBV5-1 and TRBJ1-1; TRBD1 agrees at 7 bases. The CDR3 sequence is 14 residues long. Germline loops: CDR1 SGHRS, CDR2 YFSETQ. V was clipped by 2 bases and J by 4 bases; unmatched bases: 5. The full variable domain, its missing parts supplied by reference TRBV5-1 and TRBJ1-1, is KAGVTQTPRYLIKTRGQQVTLSCSPISGHRSVSWYQQTPGQGLQFLFEYFSETQRNKGNFPGRFSGRQFSNSRSEMNVSTLELGDSALYLCASSFRDRVTEAFFGQGTRLTVV.

The chain has TRBV13 and TRBJ1-4; no firm D call. The germline gives CDR1 PRHDT, CDR2 FYEKMQ (reference sequence). CDR3 length: 12 amino acids. Between the trimmed V and J ends, which lost 1 base and 8 bases, there was a span of 5 bases. As DNA, the CDR3 is TGTGCCAGCAGCTTAGTTGGCGAAAAACTGTTTTTT. It specifies CASSLVGEKLFF.

The chain has TRBV19 and TRBJ1-2; 8 bases are a match to TRBD1. This CDR3 comprises 14 residues. The trim removed 6 bases at V and 2 bases at J, leaving 5 bases unmatched. The germline gives CDR1 LNHDA, CDR2 SQIVND (reference sequence). As DNA, the CDR3 is TGTGCCAGTAGGCCCGGGACAGGCAACTATGGCTACACCTTC. Encoded protein: CASRPGTGNYGYTF.

V gene TRBV2 combines with J gene TRBJ1-6; 8 bases are shared with TRBD1. Unmatched junction bases numbered 9, after V lost 7 bases and J lost 13 bases. The CDR3 runs to 13 residues. Germline lookup yields CDR1 SNHLY and CDR2 FYNNEI. The CDR3 here is CASTTDREGPLHF. The DNA for the CDR3 is TGTGCCAGCACAACGGACAGGGAGGGCCCCCTCCACTTT.

V gene TRBV5-1 combines with J gene TRBJ2-5; 7 bases agree with TRBD1. The CDR3 is made up of 15 amino acids. Germline lookup yields CDR1 SGHRS and CDR2 YFSETQ. The ends lost 0 bases at V and 0 bases at J; junction bases unmatched: 2. CDR3 bases: TGCGCCAGCAGCTTGGGGGACAGTAACCAAGAGACCCAGTACTTC. Its translation: CASSLGDSNQETQYF.

V gene TRBV5-5 combines with J gene TRBJ2-1; 12 nucleotides agree with TRBD2. Trimming took 4 bases from V and 4 from J; bases not matched to a gene: 3. Germline loops: CDR1 SGHKS, CDR2 YYEKEE (reference sequence). The CDR3 is made up of 15 amino acids. CDR3 amino acids: CASSIGTSGYNEQFF. The DNA for the CDR3 is TGTGCCAGCAGCATCGGGACTAGCGGGTACAATGAGCAGTTCTTC.

V gene TRBV5-1 combines with J gene TRBJ2-7, with 7 bases identical to TRBD1. This CDR3 contains 14 residues. CDR1 is SGHRS and CDR2 is YFSETQ in the germline V gene. The V and J ends lost 1 base and 3 bases, in that order; junction bases with no gene match: 4. CDR3 amino acids: CASSLPGQHYEQYF. Here the CDR3 DNA reads TGCGCCAGCAGCTTGCCGGGACAGCACTACGAGCAGTACTTC.

The chain is built from TRBV6-5 and TRBJ2-1; TRBD2 aligns across 11 bases. The junction had 11 bases not matched to a gene; V was cut back by 6 bases and J by 10 bases. This CDR3 contains 15 residues. CDR1 is MNHEY, CDR2 SVGAGI, per germline. The CDR3 region is CASRTSGSVGGEQFF. The CDR3 DNA follows: TGTGCCAGCAGAACTAGCGGGAGTGTGGGGGGGGAGCAGTTCTTC.